The 32 T cell receptor beta chains in this list originate from one sample, sequenced in a study of cytomegalovirus exposure and HLA in healthy donors. Researchers ran the PCR with 60 Vbeta and 13 Jbeta primers. Profiling relied on immunoSEQ multiplex PCR, and the TCRdb table lists in-frame clones only, not all of them. The sample includes 150,000 or so clones, about 75% of them seen just once. Sequences were obtained from PBMCs. These receptors originate from a man between 18 and 29 years old in good health and CMV-seropositive.

On this clone: The junction differs from germline at one of its ends, possibly a read error. The chain combines TRBV7-9 with TRBJ2-3, with TRBD1 as a possible D gene (5 bases). Germline lookup yields CDR1 SEHNR and CDR2 FQNEAQ (reference sequence). The CDR3 extends over 12 amino acids. The CDR3 nucleotides are TGTTCCAGCTCACCAGGGACAGATACGCAGTATTTT. Translated: CSSSPGTDTQYF.

The chain is built from TRBV6-6 and TRBJ1-3; TRBD1 agrees at 7 bases. Germline-derived CDR1 and CDR2 are MNHNY and SVGAGI (reference sequence). The CDR3 sequence is 15 residues long. V lost 5 bases to trimming and J lost 0 bases; unmatched junction nucleotides: 4. CDR3 DNA: TGTGCCAGCAGTCAGGACAGGATCTCTGGAAACACCATATATTTT. It is translated as CASSQDRISGNTIYF.

CDR3 region: CASSLFTPRDEQFF. The CDR3, as DNA: TGTGCCAGCAGCTTATTTACCCCTCGGGATGAGCAGTTCTTC. This chain joins TRBV7-8 and TRBJ2-1; D uncertain. CDR1 SGHVS and CDR2 FQNEAQ come from the germline V gene. V lost 2 bases, J lost 8 bases, and 13 bases lay in between. This CDR3 has 14 residues.

J is TRBJ2-1 and V is TRBV19; 7 bases match TRBD2. This CDR3 region has 15 residues. V trimming: 3 bases; J trimming: 5 bases; junction bases outside the gene matches: 7. Germline loops: CDR1 LNHDA, CDR2 SQIVND (reference sequence). CDR3 in DNA: TGTGCCAGTAGTATTACCGGGGGGTCCCACAATGAGCAGTTCTTC. Its protein product is CASSITGGSHNEQFF.

This clone was picked up one time. The gene calls are TRBV28 and TRBJ2-3; TRBD2 agrees at 12 bases. CDR1 is MDHEN and CDR2 is SYDVKM in the germline V gene. Losses at the gene ends were 5 bases for V and 4 bases for J; bases not matched to a gene: 7. CDR3 length: 16 residues. CDR3 coding DNA: TGTGCCAGCAGTAGACTAGCGGGAGCTCAGGCAGATACGCAGTATTTT. This codes for CASSRLAGAQADTQYF.

The CDR3, as DNA: TGTGCCAGCAGCGTAGGTGGGGGCGGGGGAAGAGTGGATGAGCAGTTCTTC. Encoded protein: CASSVGGGGGRVDEQFF. V usage is TRBV9 and J usage is TRBJ2-1; TRBD2 might be the D (7 bases). With 0 bases removed from V and 8 bases from J, the gap between germline ends came to 21 bases. The CDR3 consists of 17 residues. Germline values: CDR1 SGDLS, CDR2 YYNGEE.

The chain joins TRBV9 to TRBJ2-1, with 7 bases matching TRBD1. This CDR3 region has 15 residues. V shed 6 bases, J shed 6 bases, and the junction held 12 bases outside the gene matches. CDR1 and CDR2 (germline): SGDLS, YYNGEE. CDR3 DNA: TGTGCCAGCACCCGGGGACAGAGGACGTCCAATGAGCAGTTCTTC. This translates into CASTRGQRTSNEQFF.

V and J are TRBV5-5 and TRBJ1-4; D is possibly TRBD1 (6 bases). The CDR3 extends over 16 amino acids. The V and J ends lost 3 bases and 4 bases respectively, with 16 bases between them. Germline CDR1 reads SGHKS; CDR2 reads YYEKEE (reference sequence). The CDR3 nucleotides are TGTGCCAGCAGCTCCAACCGGGACATCTTTAATGAAAAACTGTTTTTT. Translating it yields CASSSNRDIFNEKLFF.

V usage is TRBV7-3 and J usage is TRBJ2-1, with D hard to call. The CDR3 is 12 residues long. CDR1 is SGHTA and CDR2 is FQGTGA in the germline V gene. V was clipped by 6 bases and J by 9 bases, with 12 bases between them. CDR3 amino acids: CASRLKFGEQFF. The DNA of the CDR3 is TGTGCCAGCAGGTTGAAGTTCGGTGAGCAGTTCTTC.

This chain uses TRBV19 with TRBJ2-1, with 10 bases lining up with TRBD2. Trimming removed 2 bases from V and 8 bases from J; junction bases left unmatched: 9. The CDR3 loop spans 16 amino acids. Germline V gene data show CDR1 as LNHDA and CDR2 as SQIVND (reference sequence). As DNA, the CDR3 is TGTGCCAGTAGTATATACGTAGCGGGAGGCAGCGATGAGCAGTTCTTC. Amino acids: CASSIYVAGGSDEQFF.

This clone occurred a few times. The V gene is TRBV28, the J gene TRBJ2-5, with 7 bases lining up with TRBD1. The CDR3 is 14 amino acids. Germline V gene sequence: CDR1 MDHEN, CDR2 SYDVKM. The V gene end was trimmed by 6 bases and the J gene end by 4 bases; junction bases not matched to a gene: 8. The CDR3 nucleotides read TGTGCCAGCAGGCCGACAGGGCAGGGAGAGACCCAGTACTTC. Its translation is CASRPTGQGETQYF. Complete variable domain (other parts from reference TRBV28 and TRBJ2-5): DVKVTQSSRYLVKRTGEKVFLECVQDMDHENMFWYRQDPGLGLRLIYFSYDVKMKEKGDIPEGYSVSREKKERFSLILESASTNQTSMYLCASRPTGQGETQYFGPGTRLLVL.

The chain has TRBV28 and TRBJ2-3, with 7 bases fitting TRBD1. The V gene's germline CDR1 is MDHEN and CDR2 SYDVKM. CDR3 length: 16 amino acids. Trimming removed 6 bases from V and 0 bases from J; junction bases left unmatched: 9. The CDR3 sequence: CASSQSRQGSTDTQYF. CDR3 sequence (DNA): TGTGCCAGCAGCCAATCCAGACAGGGTAGCACAGATACGCAGTATTTT.

This clone turned up a few times. V usage is TRBV4-1 and J usage is TRBJ2-5; 12 bases are shared with TRBD2. The CDR3 has 16 residues. With V trimmed by 4 bases and J by 0 bases, 3 bases remained unmatched. CDR1 is MGHRA, CDR2 YSYEKL, per germline. CDR3 nucleotides: TGCGCCAGCAGCCCCGGGACTAGCGGGTACCAAGAGACCCAGTACTTC. It yields the protein CASSPGTSGYQETQYF.

The chain links TRBV15 to TRBJ2-3, with a weak D call TRBD2 (6 bases). Germline loops: CDR1 LNHNV, CDR2 YYDKDF (reference sequence). V was trimmed by 8 bases and J by 6 bases, leaving 21 bases between them. The CDR3 contains 15 residues. The CDR3 DNA sequence: TGTGCCACCGGGACTGGACCCCTAGTGGGGGATACGCAGTATTTT. Translating gives CATGTGPLVGDTQYF.

The chain joins TRBV6-5 to TRBJ2-3; TRBD2 matches 8 bases. Germline V lookup: CDR1 MNHEY, CDR2 SVGAGI. The CDR3 extends over 14 amino acids. Trimming took 8 bases from V and 3 from J; bases not matched to a gene: 7. CDR3: CASRREGTTDTQYF. CDR3 nucleotide sequence: TGTGCCAGCCGCCGGGAGGGGACGACAGATACGCAGTATTTT.

CDR3 DNA: TGTGCCAGTAGGGGGCAGGGCAGACCCGGGGAGCTGTTTTTT. It is translated as CASRGQGRPGELFF. The chain uses TRBV19 and TRBJ2-2; tentatively, D is TRBD1 (5 bases). V was trimmed by 6 bases and J by 6 bases, leaving 14 bases between them. Germline CDR1 LNHDA, CDR2 SQIVND (reference sequence). The CDR3 runs to 14 residues.

V and J are TRBV27 and TRBJ1-1; D is undetermined. This CDR3 is built from 13 residues. V was pared by 5 bases and J by 5 bases, with 12 bases between. From germline, CDR1 is MNHEY and CDR2 SMNVEV (reference sequence). CDR3 sequence (DNA): TGTGCCAGCAGTCCTCCGCGGAGGACTGAAGCTTTCTTT. Residues: CASSPPRRTEAFF.

This clone has just a few counts. This chain connects TRBV27 to TRBJ2-7; D possibly corresponds to TRBD2 (5 bases). CDR1 and CDR2 (germline): MNHEY, SMNVEV (reference sequence). The CDR3 contains 12 residues. The ends were cut back, 9 bases at V and 4 bases at J, with 13 bases in the middle. The chain's CDR3 is CARKKGGYEQYV. The CDR3 nucleotides are TGTGCCAGGAAAAAAGGAGGTTACGAGCAGTACGTC.

V is TRBV4-1 and J is TRBJ1-6, with 8 bases that match TRBD1. The CDR3 sequence is 15 residues long. CDR1 is MGHRA and CDR2 is YSYEKL in the germline V gene. Trimming took 4 bases from V and 7 from J; bases not matched to a gene: 6. CDR3 sequence (DNA): TGCGCCAGCAGCCCTTCGGGACAGGCCAATTCACCCCTCCACTTT. It codes for CASSPSGQANSPLHF.

This chain joins TRBV28 and TRBJ1-5; 8 nucleotides line up with TRBD1. The V gene's germline CDR1 is MDHEN and CDR2 SYDVKM. There are 15 residues in the CDR3. V shed 4 bases, J shed 2 bases, and the junction held 4 bases outside the gene matches. Written as DNA, the CDR3 is TGTGCCAGCAGTTGGACAGGGCTTGGCAATCAGCCCCAGCATTTT. The encoded protein is CASSWTGLGNQPQHF.

This sequence joins TRBV27 and TRBJ1-2; the match to TRBD1 covers 11 bases. Germline CDR1 and CDR2: MNHEY and SMNVEV (reference sequence). The CDR3 covers 15 residues. With V trimmed by 6 bases and J by 4 bases, 7 bases remained unmatched. CDR3 sequence (DNA): TGTGCCAGCAGCCCCGGGACAGGGGGGTCCTATGGCTACACCTTC. This gives the protein CASSPGTGGSYGYTF.

The chain has TRBV7-9 and TRBJ2-3; no clear D. The V gene's germline CDR1 is SEHNR and CDR2 FQNEAQ (reference sequence). The V and J ends lost 2 bases and 0 bases respectively, with 9 bases between them. CDR3 length equals 15 residues. Here the CDR3 reads CASSLPAGSTDTQYF. In nucleotides, the CDR3 is TGTGCCAGCAGCTTACCGGCCGGGAGCACAGATACGCAGTATTTT.

The chain carries TRBV5-1 and TRBJ2-1; 13 bases are a match to TRBD2. V lost 0 bases, J lost 0 bases, and 15 bases stayed unmatched. Germline CDR1 is SGHRS and CDR2 is YFSETQ. There are 22 residues in the CDR3. CDR3 nucleotide sequence: TGCGCCAGCAGCTTGGTGTCGGATGCTGGGACTAGCGGGGTAAGCTCCTACAATGAGCAGTTCTTC. Protein sequence: CASSLVSDAGTSGVSSYNEQFF.

The V gene is TRBV6-1, the J gene TRBJ2-7; D possibly corresponds to TRBD1 (5 bases). V was clipped by 9 bases and J by 4 bases, with 13 bases between them. Looked up from germline, CDR1 is MNHNS and CDR2 is SASEGT. This CDR3 is built from 12 residues. CDR3 loop: CARKTVPYEQYV. CDR3 DNA sequence: TGTGCCAGGAAGACAGTTCCTTACGAGCAGTACGTC.

The chain links TRBV10-3 to TRBJ2-7, with 9 bases lining up with TRBD1. Germline V gene sequence: CDR1 ENHRY, CDR2 SYGVKD. This CDR3 region has 13 residues. The trim removed 4 bases at V and 12 bases at J, leaving 10 bases unmatched. CDR3 protein: CAISGPGTGRMYV. The CDR3 DNA is TGTGCCATCAGTGGCCCCGGGACAGGGAGAATGTACGTC.

This rearrangement joins TRBV7-2 to TRBJ1-5; 7 nucleotides agree with TRBD1. Germline trimming cut 5 bases from V and 6 bases from J; bases unmatched to any gene: 7. Germline CDR1 reads SGHTA; CDR2 reads FQGNSA. The CDR3 spans 14 residues. The CDR3 region is CASSPTGRSQPQHF. In nucleotides, the CDR3 is TGTGCCAGCAGCCCGACAGGGCGGAGTCAGCCCCAGCATTTT. The whole variable domain, filled in from reference TRBV7-2 and TRBJ1-5, reads GAGVSQSPSNKVTEKGKDVELRCDPISGHTALYWYRQSLGQGLEFLIYFQGNSAPDKSGLPSDRFSAERTGGSVSTLTIQRTQQEDSAVYLCASSPTGRSQPQHFGDGTRLSIL.

This clone was picked up one time. This chain uses TRBV5-6 with TRBJ1-3, with 10 bases matching TRBD1. CDR1 and CDR2 (germline): SGHDT, YYEEEE. The J segment lost 0 bases and the V segment lost 4 bases, leaving 13 bases of the junction unmatched. The CDR3 consists of 19 residues. The CDR3 DNA reads as TGTGCCAGCAGCCCCATAGGGACAGGGGCTCAGACCTCTGGAAACACCATATATTTT. It specifies CASSPIGTGAQTSGNTIYF.

V and J are TRBV6-1 and TRBJ2-6; 9 bases map to TRBD1. The V gene end was trimmed by 6 bases and the J gene end by 5 bases; junction bases not matched to a gene: 5. The CDR3 spans 15 residues. Germline lookup yields CDR1 MNHNS and CDR2 SASEGT. The CDR3 region is CASSDRGDWANVLTF. CDR3 nucleotide sequence: TGTGCCAGCAGCGACAGGGGGGACTGGGCCAACGTCCTGACTTTC.

This clone was observed a handful of times. The chain is built from TRBV5-1 and TRBJ1-1; unclear D gene. The germline gives CDR1 SGHRS, CDR2 YFSETQ. This CDR3 comprises 14 residues. The ends were cut back, 0 bases at V and 3 bases at J, with 9 bases in the middle. CDR3 in DNA: TGCGCCAGCAGCTTGGACCAAATAGACACTGAAGCTTTCTTT. It encodes CASSLDQIDTEAFF.

The chain recombines TRBV5-1 with TRBJ2-5; 9 bases line up with TRBD2. From germline, CDR1 is SGHRS and CDR2 YFSETQ. J gave up 9 bases and V 4 bases, and 7 bases lay outside the gene matches. This CDR3 has 13 amino acids. CDR3 DNA sequence: TGCGCCAGCAGCCGAGCTAGCGGGGAGGCCCAGTACTTC. This translates into CASSRASGEAQYF.

The gene calls are TRBV6-6 and TRBJ1-1; D may be TRBD1 (6 bases). This CDR3 spans 14 amino acids. Germline loops: CDR1 MNHNY, CDR2 SVGAGI (reference sequence). Trimming took off 2 bases at V and 1 base at J, with 8 bases between the two ends. CDR3 residues: CASSYQGPNTEAFF. The CDR3 DNA follows: TGTGCCAGCAGTTACCAGGGGCCGAACACTGAAGCTTTCTTT.

The rearrangement links TRBV9 to TRBJ1-1; possibly TRBD1 for D (5 bases). The V end was cut by 0 bases, the J end by 1 base, with 10 bases between. Germline V gene sequence: CDR1 SGDLS, CDR2 YYNGEE. This CDR3 spans 15 amino acids. CDR3 loop: CASSVVDTGNTEAFF. CDR3 bases: TGTGCCAGCAGCGTAGTTGACACAGGGAACACTGAAGCTTTCTTT.